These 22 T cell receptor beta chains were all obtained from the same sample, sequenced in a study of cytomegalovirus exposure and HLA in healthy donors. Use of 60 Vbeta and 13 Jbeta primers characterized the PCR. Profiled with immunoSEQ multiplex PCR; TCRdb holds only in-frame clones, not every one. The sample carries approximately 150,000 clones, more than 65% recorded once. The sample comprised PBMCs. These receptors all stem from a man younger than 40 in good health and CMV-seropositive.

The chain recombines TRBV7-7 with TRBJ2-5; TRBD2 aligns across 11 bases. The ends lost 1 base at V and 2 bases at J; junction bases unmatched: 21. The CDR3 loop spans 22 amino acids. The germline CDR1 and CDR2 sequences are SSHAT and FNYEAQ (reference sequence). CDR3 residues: CASSLGGGGSGRVPTTQETQYF. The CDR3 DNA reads TGTGCCAGCAGCTTAGGAGGGGGGGGTAGCGGGAGGGTCCCTACCACTCAAGAGACCCAGTACTTC.

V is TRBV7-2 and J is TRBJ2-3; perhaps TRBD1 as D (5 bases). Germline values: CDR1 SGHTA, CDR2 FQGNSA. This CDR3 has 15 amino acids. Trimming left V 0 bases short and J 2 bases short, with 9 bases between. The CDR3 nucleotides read TGTGCCAGCAGCTTAGCACCTGGACACACAGATACGCAGTATTTT. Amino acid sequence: CASSLAPGHTDTQYF.

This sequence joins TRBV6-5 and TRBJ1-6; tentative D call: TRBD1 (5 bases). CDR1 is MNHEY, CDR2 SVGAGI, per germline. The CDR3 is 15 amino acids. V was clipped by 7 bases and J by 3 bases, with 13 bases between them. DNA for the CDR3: TGTGCCAGCATTCTACAGGCCGGCTATAATTCACCCCTCCACTTT. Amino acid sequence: CASILQAGYNSPLHF.

The CDR3 region has the DNA TGTGCCAGCAGCTTATATCCAGCGGGGGGACGGGAGCAGTTCTTC. Residues: CASSLYPAGGREQFF. The chain carries TRBV7-2 and TRBJ2-1; 9 bases match TRBD2. In germline, CDR1 is SGHTA, CDR2 FQGNSA. The CDR3 runs to 15 residues. With V trimmed by 2 bases and J by 10 bases, 9 bases remained unmatched.

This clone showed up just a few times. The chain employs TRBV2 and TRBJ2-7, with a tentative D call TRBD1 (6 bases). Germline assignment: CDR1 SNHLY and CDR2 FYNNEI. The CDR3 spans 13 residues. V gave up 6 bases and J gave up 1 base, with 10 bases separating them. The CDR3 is CASSDGQSYEQYF. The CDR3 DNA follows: TGTGCCAGCAGCGATGGACAGTCCTACGAGCAGTACTTC.

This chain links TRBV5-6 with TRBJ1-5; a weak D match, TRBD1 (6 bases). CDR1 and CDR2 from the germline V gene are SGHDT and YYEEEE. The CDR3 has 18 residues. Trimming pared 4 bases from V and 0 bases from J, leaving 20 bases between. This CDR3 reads CASSARGGRAYSNQPQHF. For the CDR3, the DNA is TGTGCCAGCAGCGCGCGCGGGGGGCGGGCTTATAGCAATCAGCCCCAGCATTTT.

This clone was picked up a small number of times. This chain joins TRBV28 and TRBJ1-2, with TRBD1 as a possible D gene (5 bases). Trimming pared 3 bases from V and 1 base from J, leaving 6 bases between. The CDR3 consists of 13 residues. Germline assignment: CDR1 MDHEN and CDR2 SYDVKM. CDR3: CASSLTVNYGYTF. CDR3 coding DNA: TGTGCCAGCAGTTTGACAGTTAACTATGGCTACACCTTC.

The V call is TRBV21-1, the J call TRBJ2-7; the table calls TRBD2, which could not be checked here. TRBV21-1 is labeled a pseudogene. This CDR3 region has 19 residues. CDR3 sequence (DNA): TGTGCCAGCAGCAATACCTACCGGTTCGCGGGAGCTAACTCCTACGAGCAGTACTTC. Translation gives CASSNTYRFAGANSYEQYF.

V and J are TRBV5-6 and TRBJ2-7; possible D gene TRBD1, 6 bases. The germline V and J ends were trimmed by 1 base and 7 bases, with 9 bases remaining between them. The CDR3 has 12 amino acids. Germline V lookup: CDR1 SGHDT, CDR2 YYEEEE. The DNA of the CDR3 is TGTGCCAGCAGCTTGCAGGGGTGGGAGCAGTACTTC. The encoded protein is CASSLQGWEQYF.

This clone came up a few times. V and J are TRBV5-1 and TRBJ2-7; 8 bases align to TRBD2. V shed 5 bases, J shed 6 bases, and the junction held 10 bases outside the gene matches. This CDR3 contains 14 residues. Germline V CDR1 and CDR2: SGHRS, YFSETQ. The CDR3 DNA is TGCGCCAGCAGGCTACTAGCGGACCTGGGCGAGCAGTACTTC. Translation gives CASRLLADLGEQYF.

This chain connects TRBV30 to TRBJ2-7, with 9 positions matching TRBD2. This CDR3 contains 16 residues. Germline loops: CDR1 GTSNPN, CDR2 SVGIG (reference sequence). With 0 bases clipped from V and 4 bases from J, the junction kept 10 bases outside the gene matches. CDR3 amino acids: CAWSVWVAGARYEQYF. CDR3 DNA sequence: TGTGCCTGGAGTGTATGGGTAGCGGGAGCGAGGTACGAGCAGTACTTC.

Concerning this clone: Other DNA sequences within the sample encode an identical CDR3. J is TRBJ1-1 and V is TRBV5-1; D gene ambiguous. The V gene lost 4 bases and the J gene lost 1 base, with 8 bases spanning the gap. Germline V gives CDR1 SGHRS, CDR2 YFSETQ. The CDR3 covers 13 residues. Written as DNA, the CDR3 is TGCGCCAGCAGCCTAGGCGGGAACACTGAAGCTTTCTTT. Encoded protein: CASSLGGNTEAFF.

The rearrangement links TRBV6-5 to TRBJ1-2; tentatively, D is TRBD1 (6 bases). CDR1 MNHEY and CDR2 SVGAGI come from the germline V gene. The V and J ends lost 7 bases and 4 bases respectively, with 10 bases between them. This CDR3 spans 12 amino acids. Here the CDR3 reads CASTGRGYGYTF. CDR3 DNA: TGTGCCAGCACTGGCAGGGGCTATGGCTACACCTTC.

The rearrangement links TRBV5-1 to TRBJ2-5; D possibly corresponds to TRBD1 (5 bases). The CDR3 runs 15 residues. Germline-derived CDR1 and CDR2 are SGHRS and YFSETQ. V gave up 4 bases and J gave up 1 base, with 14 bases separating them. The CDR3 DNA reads TGCGCCAGCAGCCGGGCCCCAAGGGGCCAAGAGACCCAGTACTTC. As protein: CASSRAPRGQETQYF.

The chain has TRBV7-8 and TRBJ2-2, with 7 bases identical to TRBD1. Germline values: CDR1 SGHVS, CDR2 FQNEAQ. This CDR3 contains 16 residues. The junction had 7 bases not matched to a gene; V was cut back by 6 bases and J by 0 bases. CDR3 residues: CASRNARGTNTGELFF. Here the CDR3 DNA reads TGTGCCAGCAGAAATGCCAGGGGGACGAACACCGGGGAGCTGTTTTTT. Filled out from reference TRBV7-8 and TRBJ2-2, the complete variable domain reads GAGVSQSPRYKVAKRGQDVALRCDPISGHVSLFWYQQALGQGPEFLTYFQNEAQLDKSGLPSDRFFAERPEGSVSTLKIQRTQQEDSAVYLCASRNARGTNTGELFFGEGSRLTVL.

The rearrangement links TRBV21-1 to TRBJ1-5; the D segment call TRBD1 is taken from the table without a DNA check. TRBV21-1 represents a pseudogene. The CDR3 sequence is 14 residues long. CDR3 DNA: TGTGCCAGCAGCAAGTCAGGGAACAATCAGCCCCAGCATTTT. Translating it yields CASSKSGNNQPQHF.

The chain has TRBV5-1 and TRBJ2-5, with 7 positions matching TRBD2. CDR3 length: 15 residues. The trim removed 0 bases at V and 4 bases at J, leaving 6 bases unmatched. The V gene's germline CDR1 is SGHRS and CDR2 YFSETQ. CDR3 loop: CASSLVEGGRETQYF. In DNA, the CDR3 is TGCGCCAGCAGCTTGGTAGAGGGAGGGAGAGAGACCCAGTACTTC. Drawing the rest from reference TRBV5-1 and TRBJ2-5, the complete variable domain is KAGVTQTPRYLIKTRGQQVTLSCSPISGHRSVSWYQQTPGQGLQFLFEYFSETQRNKGNFPGRFSGRQFSNSRSEMNVSTLELGDSALYLCASSLVEGGRETQYFGPGTRLLVL.

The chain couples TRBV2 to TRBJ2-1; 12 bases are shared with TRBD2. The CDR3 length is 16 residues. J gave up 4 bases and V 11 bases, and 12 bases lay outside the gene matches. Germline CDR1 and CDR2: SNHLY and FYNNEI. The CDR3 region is CASRGRLAGAYNEQFF. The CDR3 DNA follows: TGTGCCTCGCGGGGGAGACTAGCGGGGGCATACAATGAGCAGTTCTTC. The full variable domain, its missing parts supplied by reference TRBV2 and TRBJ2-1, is EPEVTQTPSHQVTQMGQEVILRCVPISNHLYFYWYRQILGQKVEFLVSFYNNEISEKSEIFDDQFSVERPDGSNFTLKIRSTKLEDSAMYFCASRGRLAGAYNEQFFGPGTRLTVL.

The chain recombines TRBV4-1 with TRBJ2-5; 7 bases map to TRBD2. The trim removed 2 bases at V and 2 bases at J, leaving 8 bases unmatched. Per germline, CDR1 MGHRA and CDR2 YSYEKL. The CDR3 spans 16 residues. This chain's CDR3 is CASSQNGRELQETQYF. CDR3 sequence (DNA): TGCGCCAGCAGCCAAAATGGGAGGGAACTACAAGAGACCCAGTACTTC.

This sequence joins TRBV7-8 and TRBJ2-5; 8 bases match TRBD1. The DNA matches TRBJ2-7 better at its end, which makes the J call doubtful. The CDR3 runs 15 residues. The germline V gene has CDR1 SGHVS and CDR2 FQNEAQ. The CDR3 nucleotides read TGTGCCAGCAGCTTATCTGGGACAGGAATCTACGAGCAGTACTTC. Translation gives CASSLSGTGIYEQYF.

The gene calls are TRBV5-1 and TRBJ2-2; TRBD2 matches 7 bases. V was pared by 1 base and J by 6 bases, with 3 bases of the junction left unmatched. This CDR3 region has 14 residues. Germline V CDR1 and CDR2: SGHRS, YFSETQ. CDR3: CASSLSSGAGELFF. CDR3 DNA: TGCGCCAGCAGCTTGTCTAGCGGAGCCGGGGAGCTGTTTTTT.

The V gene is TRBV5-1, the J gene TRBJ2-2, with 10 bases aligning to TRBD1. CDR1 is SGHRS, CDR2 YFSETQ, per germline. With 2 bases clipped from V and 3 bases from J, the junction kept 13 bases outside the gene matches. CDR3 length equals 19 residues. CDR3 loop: CASSFRWGQGRYDTGELFF. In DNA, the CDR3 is TGCGCCAGCAGCTTTCGCTGGGGACAGGGGCGATACGACACCGGGGAGCTGTTTTTT.